Shown below are 12 T cell receptor beta chains from a single sample sequenced in a study of shared clonotypes between healthy human individuals. The method was immunoSEQ multiplex PCR; TCRdb's version includes in-frame clones alone and lacks a portion of them. Of 2 million to 2.5 million clones detected, approximately 94% appear once; the ten largest clones hold 0.13%. The specimen was naive CD4+ T cells sorted from blood. Subset denoted: CD45RA+ positively selected. The receptor set was obtained from a man aged 18 to 35 in good health.

The chain joins TRBV5-4 to TRBJ2-1, with D possibly being TRBD2 (6 bases). This CDR3 contains 13 residues. Germline CDR1 and CDR2: SGHNT and YYREEE (reference sequence). V gave up 1 base and J gave up 7 bases, with 9 bases separating them. CDR3 loop: CASSLMEGNEQFF. The CDR3 DNA sequence: TGTGCCAGCAGCTTGATGGAGGGGAATGAGCAGTTCTTC. The complete variable domain, with remaining parts taken from reference TRBV5-4 and TRBJ2-1, reads ETGVTQSPTHLIKTRGQQVTLRCSSQSGHNTVSWYQQALGQGPQFIFQYYREEENGRGNFPPRFSGLQFPNYSSELNVNALELDDSALYLCASSLMEGNEQFFGPGTRLTVL.

This chain joins TRBV6-5 and TRBJ2-7; D is perhaps TRBD2 (7 bases). This CDR3 comprises 15 residues. The V gene's germline CDR1 is MNHEY and CDR2 SVGAGI. Trimming took 2 bases from V and 4 from J, leaving 15 bases between them. Written as DNA, the CDR3 is TGTGCCAGCAGTTACACCACCGGGGGGCCTTACGAGCAGTACTTC. Protein product: CASSYTTGGPYEQYF.

The chain carries TRBV10-2 and TRBJ1-1; tentatively, D is TRBD1 (5 bases). V was trimmed by 11 bases and J by 14 bases, leaving 24 bases between them. This CDR3 has 12 residues. Germline V CDR1 and CDR2: WSHSY, SAAADI. The CDR3 region is CASQSSGGGAFF. CDR3 coding DNA: TGCGCCTCCCAGAGCAGCGGGGGTGGGGCCTTCTTT.

The chain uses TRBV5-1 and TRBJ1-1, with D unclear. The CDR3 is 13 amino acids. Per the germline V gene, CDR1 is SGHRS and CDR2 is YFSETQ. With 4 bases removed from V and 2 bases from J, the gap between germline ends came to 9 bases. CDR3 sequence reads: CASSPGSNTEAFF. In nucleotides, the CDR3 is TGCGCCAGCAGCCCCGGGAGTAACACTGAAGCTTTCTTT.

This chain connects TRBV1 to TRBJ2-3. TRBV1 counts as a pseudogene. The CDR3 sequence is 18 residues long. The CDR3 DNA reads TGCACCAGCAGCCAAGATATGGAGTGGGGGACCGACACAGATACGCAGTATTTT. It codes for CTSSQDMEWGTDTDTQYF.

The chain carries TRBV7-8 and TRBJ2-1; 9 bases match TRBD2. V trimming: 2 bases; J trimming: 8 bases; junction bases outside the gene matches: 16. Per the germline V gene, CDR1 is SGHVS and CDR2 is FQNEAQ. CDR3 length equals 18 residues. CDR3 amino acids: CASSLLPGLALSRDEQFF. CDR3 coding DNA: TGTGCCAGCAGCTTATTACCGGGACTAGCACTTTCTAGGGATGAGCAGTTCTTC.

This chain links TRBV28 with TRBJ1-2; D gene uncertain. Between the trimmed V and J ends, which lost 6 bases and 6 bases, there was a span of 14 bases. This CDR3 is built from 13 residues. Germline V gene lookup returns CDR1 MDHEN and CDR2 SYDVKM. CDR3 DNA sequence: TGTGCCAGCAGAGTTATTGGGGAGGATGGCTACACCTTC. Translation: CASRVIGEDGYTF.

The chain is built from TRBV2 and TRBJ1-6; the match to TRBD1 covers 9 bases. Trimming at V came to 6 bases and at J to 10 bases, leaving 7 bases not matched to a gene. The germline gives CDR1 SNHLY, CDR2 FYNNEI. This CDR3 has 14 residues. The CDR3: CASRGQGQGSPLHF. As DNA, the CDR3 is TGTGCCAGCAGAGGACAGGGACAGGGATCACCCCTCCACTTT.

The chain carries TRBV5-4 and TRBJ1-4; 7 bases fit TRBD1. Germline-derived CDR1 and CDR2 are SGHNT and YYREEE (reference sequence). This CDR3 contains 15 residues. The V and J ends lost 4 bases and 5 bases, in that order; junction bases with no gene match: 8. This CDR3 is CASSPDRAGNEKLFF. The CDR3 DNA sequence: TGTGCCAGCAGCCCCGACAGGGCGGGGAATGAAAAACTGTTTTTT.

V and J are TRBV5-1 and TRBJ2-2, with 8 bases matching TRBD1. Germline lookup yields CDR1 SGHRS and CDR2 YFSETQ. The J segment lost 1 base and the V segment lost 4 bases, leaving 6 bases of the junction unmatched. The CDR3 is made up of 16 amino acids. The CDR3 loop is CASSRRTGKNTGELFF. For the CDR3, the DNA is TGCGCCAGCAGCCGACGGACAGGGAAGAACACCGGGGAGCTGTTTTTT.

The CDR3 here is CASSSLDGQNIQYF. The CDR3 DNA reads as TGTGCCAGCAGCTCCCTCGACGGACAAAACATTCAGTACTTC. J is TRBJ2-4 and V is TRBV6-5; D not resolved. The V end was cut by 6 bases, the J end by 5 bases, with 14 bases between. The length of the CDR3 is 14 residues. Per germline, CDR1 MNHEY and CDR2 SVGAGI.

The gene calls are TRBV7-2 and TRBJ2-7, with TRBD2 matching over 8 bases. The trim removed 1 base at V and 5 bases at J, leaving 10 bases unmatched. Germline CDR1 and CDR2: SGHTA and FQGNSA. CDR3 length: 16 residues. The CDR3 DNA reads TGTGCCAGCAGCTTAGGGGCCGGGAGGGGCCAGGACGAGCAGTACTTC. The encoded protein is CASSLGAGRGQDEQYF.